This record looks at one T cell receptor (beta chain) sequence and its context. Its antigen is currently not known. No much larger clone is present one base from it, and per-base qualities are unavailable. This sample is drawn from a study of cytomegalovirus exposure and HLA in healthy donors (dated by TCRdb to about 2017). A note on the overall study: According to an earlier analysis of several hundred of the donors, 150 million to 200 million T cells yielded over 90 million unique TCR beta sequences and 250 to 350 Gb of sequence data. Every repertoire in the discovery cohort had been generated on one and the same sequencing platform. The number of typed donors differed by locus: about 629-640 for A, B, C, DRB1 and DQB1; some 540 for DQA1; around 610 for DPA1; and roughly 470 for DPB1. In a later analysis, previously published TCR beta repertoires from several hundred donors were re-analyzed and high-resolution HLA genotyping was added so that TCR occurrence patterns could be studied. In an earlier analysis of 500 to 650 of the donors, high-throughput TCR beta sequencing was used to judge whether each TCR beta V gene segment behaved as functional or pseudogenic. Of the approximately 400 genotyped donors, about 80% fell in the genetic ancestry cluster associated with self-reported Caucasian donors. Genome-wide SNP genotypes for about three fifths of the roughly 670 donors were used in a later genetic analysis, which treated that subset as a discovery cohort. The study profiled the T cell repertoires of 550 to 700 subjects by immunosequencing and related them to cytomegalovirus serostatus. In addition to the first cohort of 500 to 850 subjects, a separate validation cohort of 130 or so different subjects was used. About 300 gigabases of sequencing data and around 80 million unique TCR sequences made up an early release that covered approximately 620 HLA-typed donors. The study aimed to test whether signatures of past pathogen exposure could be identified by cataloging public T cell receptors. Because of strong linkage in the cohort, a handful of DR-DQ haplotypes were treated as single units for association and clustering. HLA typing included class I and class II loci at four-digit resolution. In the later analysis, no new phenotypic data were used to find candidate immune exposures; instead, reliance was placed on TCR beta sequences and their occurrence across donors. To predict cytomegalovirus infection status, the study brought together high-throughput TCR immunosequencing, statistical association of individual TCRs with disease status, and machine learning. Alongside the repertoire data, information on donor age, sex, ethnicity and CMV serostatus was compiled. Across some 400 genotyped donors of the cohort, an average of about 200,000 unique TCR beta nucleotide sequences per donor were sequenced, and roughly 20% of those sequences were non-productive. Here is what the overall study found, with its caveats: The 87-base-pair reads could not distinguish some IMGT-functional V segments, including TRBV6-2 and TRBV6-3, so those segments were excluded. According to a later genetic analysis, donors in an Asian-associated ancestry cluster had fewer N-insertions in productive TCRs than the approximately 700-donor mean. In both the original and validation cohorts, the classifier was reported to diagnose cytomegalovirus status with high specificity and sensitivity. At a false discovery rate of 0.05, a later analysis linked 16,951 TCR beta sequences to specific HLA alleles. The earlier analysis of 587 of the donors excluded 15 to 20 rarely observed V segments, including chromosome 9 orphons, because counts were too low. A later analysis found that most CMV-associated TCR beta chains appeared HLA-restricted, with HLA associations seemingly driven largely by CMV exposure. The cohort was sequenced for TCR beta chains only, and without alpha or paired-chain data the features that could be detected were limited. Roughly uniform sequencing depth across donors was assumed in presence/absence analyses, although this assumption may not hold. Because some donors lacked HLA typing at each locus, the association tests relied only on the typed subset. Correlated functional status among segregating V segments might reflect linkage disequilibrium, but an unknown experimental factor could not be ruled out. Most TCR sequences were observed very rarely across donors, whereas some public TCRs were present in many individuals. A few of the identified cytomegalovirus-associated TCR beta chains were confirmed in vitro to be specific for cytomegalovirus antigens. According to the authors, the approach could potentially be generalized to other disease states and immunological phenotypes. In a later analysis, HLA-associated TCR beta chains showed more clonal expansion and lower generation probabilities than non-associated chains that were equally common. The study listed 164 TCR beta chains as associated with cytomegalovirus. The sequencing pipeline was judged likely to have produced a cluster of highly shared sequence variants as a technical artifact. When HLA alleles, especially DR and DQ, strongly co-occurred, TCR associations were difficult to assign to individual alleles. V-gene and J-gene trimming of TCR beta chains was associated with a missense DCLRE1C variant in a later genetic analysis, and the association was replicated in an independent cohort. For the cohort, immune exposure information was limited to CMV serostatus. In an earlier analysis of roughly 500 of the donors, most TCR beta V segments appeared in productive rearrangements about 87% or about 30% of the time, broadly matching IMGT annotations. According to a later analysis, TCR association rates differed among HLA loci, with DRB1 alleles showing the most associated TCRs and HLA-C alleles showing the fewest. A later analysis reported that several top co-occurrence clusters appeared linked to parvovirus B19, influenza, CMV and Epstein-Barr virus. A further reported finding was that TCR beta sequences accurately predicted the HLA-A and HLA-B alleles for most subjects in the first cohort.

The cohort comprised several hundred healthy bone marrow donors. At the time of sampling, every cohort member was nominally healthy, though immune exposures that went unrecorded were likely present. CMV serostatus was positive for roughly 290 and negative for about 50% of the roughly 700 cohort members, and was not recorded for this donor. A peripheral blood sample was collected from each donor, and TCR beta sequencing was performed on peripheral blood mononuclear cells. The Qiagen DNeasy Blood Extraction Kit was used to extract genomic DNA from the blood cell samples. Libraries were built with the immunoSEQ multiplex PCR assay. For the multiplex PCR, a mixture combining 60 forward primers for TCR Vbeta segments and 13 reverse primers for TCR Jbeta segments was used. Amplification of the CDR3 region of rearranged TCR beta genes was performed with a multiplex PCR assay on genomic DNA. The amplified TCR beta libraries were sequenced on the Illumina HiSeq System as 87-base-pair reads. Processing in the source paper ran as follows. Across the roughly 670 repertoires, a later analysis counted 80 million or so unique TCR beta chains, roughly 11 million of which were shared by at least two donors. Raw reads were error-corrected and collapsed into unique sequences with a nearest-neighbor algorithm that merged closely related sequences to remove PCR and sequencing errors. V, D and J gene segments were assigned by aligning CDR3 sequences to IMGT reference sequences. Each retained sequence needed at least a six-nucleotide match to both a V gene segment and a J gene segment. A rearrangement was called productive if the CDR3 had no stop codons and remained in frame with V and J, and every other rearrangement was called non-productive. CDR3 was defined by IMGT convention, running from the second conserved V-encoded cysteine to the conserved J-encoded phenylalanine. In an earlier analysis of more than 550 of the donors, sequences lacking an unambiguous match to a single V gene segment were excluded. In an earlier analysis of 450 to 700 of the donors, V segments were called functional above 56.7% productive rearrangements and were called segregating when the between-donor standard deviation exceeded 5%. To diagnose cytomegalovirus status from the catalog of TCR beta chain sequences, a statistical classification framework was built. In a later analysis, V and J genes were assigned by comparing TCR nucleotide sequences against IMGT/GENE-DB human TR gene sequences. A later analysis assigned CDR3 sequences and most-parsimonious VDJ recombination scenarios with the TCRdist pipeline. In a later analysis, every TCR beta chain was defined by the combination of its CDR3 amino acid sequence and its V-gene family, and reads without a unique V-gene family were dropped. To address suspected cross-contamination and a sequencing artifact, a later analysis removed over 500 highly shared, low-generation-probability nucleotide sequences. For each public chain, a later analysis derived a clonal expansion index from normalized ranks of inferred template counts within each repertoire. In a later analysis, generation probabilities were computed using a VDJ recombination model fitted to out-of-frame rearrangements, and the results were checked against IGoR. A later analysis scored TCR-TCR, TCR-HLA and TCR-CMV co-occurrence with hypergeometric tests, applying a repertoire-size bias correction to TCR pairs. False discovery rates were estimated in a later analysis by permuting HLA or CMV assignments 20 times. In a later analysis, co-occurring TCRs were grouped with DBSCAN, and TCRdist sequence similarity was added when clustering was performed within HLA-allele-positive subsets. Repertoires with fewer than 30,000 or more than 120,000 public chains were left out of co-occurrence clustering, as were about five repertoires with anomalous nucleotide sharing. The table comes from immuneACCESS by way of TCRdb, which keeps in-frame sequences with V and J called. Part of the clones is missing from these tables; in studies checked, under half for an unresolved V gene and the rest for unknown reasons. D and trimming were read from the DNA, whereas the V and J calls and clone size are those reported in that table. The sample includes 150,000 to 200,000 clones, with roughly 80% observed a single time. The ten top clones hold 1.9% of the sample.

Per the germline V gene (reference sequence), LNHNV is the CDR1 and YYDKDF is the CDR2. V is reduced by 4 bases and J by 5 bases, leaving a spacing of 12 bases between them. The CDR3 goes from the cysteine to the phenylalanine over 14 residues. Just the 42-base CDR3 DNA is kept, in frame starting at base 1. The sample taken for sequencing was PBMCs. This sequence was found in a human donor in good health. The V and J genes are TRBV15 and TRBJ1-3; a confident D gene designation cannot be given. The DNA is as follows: TGTGCCACCAGCATTAGCCCCTTCCGAAACACCATATATTTT. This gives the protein CATSISPFRNTIYF. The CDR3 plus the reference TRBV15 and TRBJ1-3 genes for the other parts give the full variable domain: DAMVIQNPRYQVTQFGKPVTLSCSQTLNHNVMYWYQQKSSQAPKLLFHYYDKDFNNEADTPDNFQSRRPNTSFCFLDIRSPGLGDTAMYLCATSISPFRNTIYFGEGSWLTVV.